Sequencing of this T cell receptor beta chain was carried out in a study of cytomegalovirus exposure and HLA in healthy donors. Study in general: The 120 validation repertoires, a later analysis reported, used the same platform as the approximately 730 repertoires from the first cohort. Study observations and caveats: Investigators reported under 200 TCR beta chains as tied to cytomegalovirus. Testing in vitro showed a few CMV-associated chains specific for CMV antigens.

The donors were members of the validation cohort comprising approximately 120 subjects, separate from the roughly 600-subject first cohort. Worth noting for this clone: The target antigen is unknown.

V lost 0 bases and J 4 bases, leaving 13 bases between the germline ends. The CDR3 runs to 16 residues. Germline CDR1 is LGHNA and CDR2 is YNFKEQ. TCRdb's table, derived via immunoSEQ multiplex PCR, lists solely in-frame clones and lacks some. Among 150,000 to 200,000 clones, around 92% were seen once, and the ten largest hold 4% to 4.5%. This clonotype was sampled from a man aged 18 to 30 in good health and CMV-seropositive. The sequencing sample was made of PBMCs. The chain couples TRBV4-2 to TRBJ1-3, with D possibly being TRBD1 (6 bases). In nucleotides, the CDR3 is TGTGCCAGCAGCCAAGAAGCTGGGACACGGGGAAACACCATATATTTT. Translated, it gives CASSQEAGTRGNTIYF.